These 3 T cell receptor beta chains originate from one sample sequenced in a study of blood T cell repertoires in COVID-19. The data were produced by immunoSEQ multiplex PCR, yet TCRdb's version contains in-frame clones alone and is incomplete. The data contain more than 60,000 clones, about 80% of them singletons. Sequencing was carried out using peripheral blood. These receptors came from a woman of 80 years or more with acute or convalescent COVID-19.

The chain recombines TRBV7-2 with TRBJ2-1; 11 positions agree with TRBD2. Germline V CDR1 and CDR2: SGHTA, FQGNSA. With V trimmed by 4 bases and J by 9 bases, 5 bases remained unmatched. This CDR3 contains 14 residues. CDR3 nucleotide sequence: TGTGCCAGCAGCTCACTAGCGGGAGTGGGTGAGCAGTTCTTC. Its protein product is CASSSLAGVGEQFF.

The chain carries TRBV24-1 and TRBJ2-1; D is possibly TRBD2 (6 bases). The CDR3 totals 16 residues. CDR1 and CDR2 from the germline V gene are KGHDR and SFDVKD. Between the trimmed V and J ends, which lost 6 bases and 10 bases, there was a span of 24 bases. CDR3 coding DNA: TGTGCCACCAGTACCTCTGGTAGCGGTCGTTGGGGGGAGCAGTTCTTC. This encodes CATSTSGSGRWGEQFF.

The genes are TRBV7-9 and TRBJ2-7; 8 bases are a match to TRBD1. Trimming took 5 bases from V and 4 from J; bases not matched to a gene: 7. CDR1 and CDR2 from the germline V gene are SEHNR and FQNEAQ (reference sequence). The CDR3 loop spans 14 amino acids. The CDR3 DNA sequence: TGTGCCAGCAGCACCCGGACAGGGAGATACGAGCAGTACTTC. Encoded protein: CASSTRTGRYEQYF.